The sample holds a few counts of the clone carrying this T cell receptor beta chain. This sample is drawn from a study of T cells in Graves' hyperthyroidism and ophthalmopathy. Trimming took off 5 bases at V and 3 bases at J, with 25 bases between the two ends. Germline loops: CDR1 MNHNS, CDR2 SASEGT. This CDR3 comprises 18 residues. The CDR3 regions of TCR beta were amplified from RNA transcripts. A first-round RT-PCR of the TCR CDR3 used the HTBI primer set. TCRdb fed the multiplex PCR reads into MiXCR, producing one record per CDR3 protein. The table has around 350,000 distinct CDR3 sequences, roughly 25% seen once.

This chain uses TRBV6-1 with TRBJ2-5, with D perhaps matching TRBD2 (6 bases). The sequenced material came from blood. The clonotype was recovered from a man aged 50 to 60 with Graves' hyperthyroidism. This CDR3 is CASSHLTSLSLDKETQYF. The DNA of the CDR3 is TGTGCCAGCAGTCATCTGACTAGTTTGTCCCTTGACAAAGAGACCCAGTACTTC.